This T cell receptor beta chain was sequenced during a study of blood T cell repertoires in COVID-19. Overall study: Sources were T cells, B-cell-depleted T cells, or PBMCs; the material itself was cDNA or gDNA.

Authors' analysis steps: Using reference gene primer amplification, nucleated cell counts were estimated. Here immunoSEQ multiplex PCR was the method, and the copy in TCRdb shows in-frame clones only, minus some. The D gene and trimming were derived from the DNA, and the V and J assignments and clone size from that table. The sample shows over 100,000 clones, more than 80% of them seen only once. The CDR3 length is 14 residues. CDR1 is SGHRS, CDR2 YFSETQ, per germline. The germline V and J ends were trimmed by 0 bases and 5 bases, with 10 bases remaining between them. The sequencing sample was made of peripheral blood. The J gene is TRBJ2-3, the V gene TRBV5-1; D remains ambiguous. The origin of this receptor is a man aged 40-50 years with acute or convalescent COVID-19. The CDR3 nucleotides are TGCGCCAGCAGCTTGGATCGGGTCGAAGATACGCAGTATTTT. This gives the protein CASSLDRVEDTQYF.